This TCR beta chain derives from a study of shared T cell receptors in the human thymus. Assay: immunoSEQ multiplex PCR; the TCRdb copy retains only in-frame clones and omits some. Of 550,000 to 800,000 clones listed, roughly 88% are singletons. Germline assignment: CDR1 LGHNA and CDR2 YSLEER. CDR3 length equals 20 residues. With 0 bases clipped from V and 0 bases from J, the junction kept 16 bases outside the gene matches. The same data also went into a second study, on human thymus T cells. This second report adds: Having corrective surgery for congenital heart defects, healthy Finnish infants were the ones who donated. Corrective cardiac operations yielded the resected thymus tissue. It looked as if thymic and blood repertoires used V and J genes in a biased way. Related studies found that unrelated individuals share highly overlapping thymic repertoires.

This TCR was recovered from a girl under three years old with a congenital heart defect. What was sequenced was thymocytes. The gene calls are TRBV4-3 and TRBJ2-7; TRBD1 matches at 8 bases. CDR3 sequence (DNA): TGCGCCAGCAGCCAAGATTTAGGTACTATTGTAGGACAGGGCTCCTACGAGCAGTACTTC. It yields the protein CASSQDLGTIVGQGSYEQYF.